This T cell receptor (beta chain) was retrieved from a study of blood T cell repertoires in COVID-19. Clones were sequenced by immunoSEQ multiplex PCR, and TCRdb holds only the in-frame ones, with some missing. The sample lists some 210,000 clones; around 88% were seen once. Germline V gene lookup returns CDR1 SEHNR and CDR2 FQNEAQ (reference sequence). This CDR3 is built from 13 residues. Deletions cut 3 bases from V and 5 bases from J, with 8 bases between. The sequencing sample was made of peripheral blood. This receptor was identified in a man in his forties or fifties with active or convalescent COVID-19. The V call is TRBV7-9, the J call TRBJ1-5; D perhaps matches TRBD1 (6 bases). CDR3 DNA: TGTGCCAGCAGCTTCAACAGGGATCAGCCCCAGCATTTT. This encodes CASSFNRDQPQHF.